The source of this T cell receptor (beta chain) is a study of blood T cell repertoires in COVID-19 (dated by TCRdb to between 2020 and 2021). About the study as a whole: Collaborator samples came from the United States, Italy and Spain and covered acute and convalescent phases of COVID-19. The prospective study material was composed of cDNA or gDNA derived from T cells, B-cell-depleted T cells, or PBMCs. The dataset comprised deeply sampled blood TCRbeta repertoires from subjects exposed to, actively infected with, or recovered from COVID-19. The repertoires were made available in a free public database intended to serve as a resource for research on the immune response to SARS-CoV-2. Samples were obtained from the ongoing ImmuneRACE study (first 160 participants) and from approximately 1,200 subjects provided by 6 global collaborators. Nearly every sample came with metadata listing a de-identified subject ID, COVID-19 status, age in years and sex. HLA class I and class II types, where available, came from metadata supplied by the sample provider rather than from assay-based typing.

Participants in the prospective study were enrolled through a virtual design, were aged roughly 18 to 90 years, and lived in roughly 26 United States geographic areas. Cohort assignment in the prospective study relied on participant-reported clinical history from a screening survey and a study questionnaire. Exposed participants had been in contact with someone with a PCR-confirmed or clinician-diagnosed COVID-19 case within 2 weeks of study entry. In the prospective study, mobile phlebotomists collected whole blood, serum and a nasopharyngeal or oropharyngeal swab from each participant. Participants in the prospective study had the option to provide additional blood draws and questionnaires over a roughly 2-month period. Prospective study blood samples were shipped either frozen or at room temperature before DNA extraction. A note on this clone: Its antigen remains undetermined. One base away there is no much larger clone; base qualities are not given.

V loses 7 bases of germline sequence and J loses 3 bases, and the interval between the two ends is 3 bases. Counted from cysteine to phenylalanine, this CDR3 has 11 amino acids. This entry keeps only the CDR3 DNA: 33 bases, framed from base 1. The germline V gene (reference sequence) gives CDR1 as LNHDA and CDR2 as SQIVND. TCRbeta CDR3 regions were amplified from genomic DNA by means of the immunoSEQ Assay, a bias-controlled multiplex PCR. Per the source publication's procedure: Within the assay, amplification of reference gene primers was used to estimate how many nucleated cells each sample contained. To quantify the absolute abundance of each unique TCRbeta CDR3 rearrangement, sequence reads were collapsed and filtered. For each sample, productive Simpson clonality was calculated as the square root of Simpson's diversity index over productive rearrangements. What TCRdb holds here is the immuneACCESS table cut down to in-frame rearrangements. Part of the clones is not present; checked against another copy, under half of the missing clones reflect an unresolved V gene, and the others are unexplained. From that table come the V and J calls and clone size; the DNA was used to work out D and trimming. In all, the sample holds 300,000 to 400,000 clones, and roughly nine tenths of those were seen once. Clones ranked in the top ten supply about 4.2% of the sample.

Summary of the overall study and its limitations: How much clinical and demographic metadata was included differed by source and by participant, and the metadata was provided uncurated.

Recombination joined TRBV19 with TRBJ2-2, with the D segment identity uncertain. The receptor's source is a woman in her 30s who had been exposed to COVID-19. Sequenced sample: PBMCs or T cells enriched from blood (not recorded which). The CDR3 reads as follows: CASTYTGELFF. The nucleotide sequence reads TGTGCCAGTACCTACACCGGGGAGCTGTTTTTT.